The 27 T cell receptor beta chains listed next were all sequenced from one sample in a study of T cells in tuberculosis. Using immunoSEQ multiplex PCR, the repertoire was profiled, and TCRdb retains in-frame clones only, with some absent. The table records 25,000 to 30,000 clones, approximately 93% of them present only once. The sequenced sample was PBMCs. Receptors originate from a donor aged 10-30 years with latent tuberculosis or without tuberculosis infection.

This clone was found a few times. The CDR3 DNA is TGTGCCAGCAGTGACAGGGGACGAGATACGCAGTATTTT. Amino acids: CASSDRGRDTQYF. The chain uses TRBV25-1 and TRBJ2-3; a possible D gene is TRBD1 (6 bases). V was trimmed by 3 bases and J by 5 bases, leaving 9 bases between them. From germline, CDR1 is MGHDK and CDR2 SYGVNS. The CDR3 spans 13 residues.

This chain uses TRBV7-9 with TRBJ2-1; 10 nucleotides match TRBD2. The junction had 10 bases not matched to a gene; V was cut back by 1 base and J by 1 base. This CDR3 comprises 19 residues. Germline V gene sequence: CDR1 SEHNR, CDR2 FQNEAQ (reference sequence). The CDR3 coding sequence is TGTGCCAGCAGCTTAGTAGGTTTGACTAGCGGGCCATCCTACAATGAGCAGTTCTTC. This encodes CASSLVGLTSGPSYNEQFF.

The chain combines TRBV7-9 with TRBJ1-4, with 10 bases lining up with TRBD1. CDR3 length: 17 amino acids. Germline V gives CDR1 SEHNR, CDR2 FQNEAQ (reference sequence). V lost 3 bases to trimming and J lost 0 bases; unmatched junction nucleotides: 4. For the CDR3, the DNA is TGTGCCAGCAGCTTTTGGACAGGGGGAGCAACTAATGAAAAACTGTTTTTT. Translated: CASSFWTGGATNEKLFF.

V and J are TRBV7-8 and TRBJ2-2; no clear D gene. CDR3 length: 16 residues. The V end lost 2 bases, the J end lost 4 bases, and 14 bases lay between the germline ends. The germline CDR1 and CDR2 sequences are SGHVS and FQNEAQ. DNA for the CDR3: TGTGCCAGCAGCTTAAGCATAGTAATCCCCACCGGGGAGCTGTTTTTT. This translates into CASSLSIVIPTGELFF. The whole variable domain, filled in from reference TRBV7-8 and TRBJ2-2, reads GAGVSQSPRYKVAKRGQDVALRCDPISGHVSLFWYQQALGQGPEFLTYFQNEAQLDKSGLPSDRFFAERPEGSVSTLKIQRTQQEDSAVYLCASSLSIVIPTGELFFGEGSRLTVL.

The CDR3 spells CASSLVPDWETQYF. CDR3 DNA sequence: TGCGCCAGCAGCTTGGTGCCTGACTGGGAGACCCAGTACTTC. V is TRBV5-1 and J is TRBJ2-5, with unresolved D. Trimming shortened V by 0 bases and J by 5 bases, and 11 bases separated the two germline ends. Per germline, CDR1 SGHRS and CDR2 YFSETQ. CDR3 size: 14 residues. Variable domain in full (rest from reference TRBV5-1 and TRBJ2-5): KAGVTQTPRYLIKTRGQQVTLSCSPISGHRSVSWYQQTPGQGLQFLFEYFSETQRNKGNFPGRFSGRQFSNSRSEMNVSTLELGDSALYLCASSLVPDWETQYFGPGTRLLVL.

The V and J genes are TRBV5-6 and TRBJ2-3; 11 bases agree with TRBD2. This CDR3 is built from 16 residues. Germline values: CDR1 SGHDT, CDR2 YYEEEE. V shed 7 bases and J 3 bases; nucleotides not matched to a gene: 10. CDR3: CASQPTTSGTTDTQYF. The DNA of the CDR3 is TGTGCCAGCCAACCAACGACTAGCGGGACAACAGATACGCAGTATTTT.

J is TRBJ2-7 and V is TRBV11-2, with no clear D. Germline V CDR1 and CDR2: SGHAT, FQNNGV. The ends were cut back, 2 bases at V and 0 bases at J, with 8 bases in the middle. This CDR3 is built from 14 residues. The CDR3: CASSLTFSSYEQYF. The CDR3 nucleotides are TGTGCCAGCAGCTTAACCTTCAGCTCCTACGAGCAGTACTTC.

This chain uses TRBV4-1 with TRBJ2-2; D ambiguous. The germline gives CDR1 MGHRA, CDR2 YSYEKL. V dropped 4 bases and J dropped 6 bases, with 12 bases sitting between them. The CDR3 runs to 14 residues. The CDR3 protein is CASSRTGGAGELFF. The CDR3 nucleotides read TGCGCCAGCAGCCGAACGGGTGGTGCCGGGGAGCTGTTTTTT.

The chain recombines TRBV14 with TRBJ2-1; 7 positions agree with TRBD2. The CDR3 consists of 15 residues. V was pared by 5 bases and J by 3 bases, with 7 bases of the junction left unmatched. The germline V gene has CDR1 SGHDN and CDR2 FVKESK. This chain's CDR3 is CASSAREGFYNEQFF. DNA of the CDR3: TGTGCCAGCAGCGCGAGGGAGGGGTTCTACAATGAGCAGTTCTTC.

This chain links TRBV19 with TRBJ2-2; no firm D call. Trimming took 0 bases from V and 6 from J, leaving 5 bases between them. This CDR3 has 13 residues. From germline, CDR1 is LNHDA and CDR2 SQIVND (reference sequence). CDR3 sequence (DNA): TGTGCCAGTAGTATAGACCTATCCGGGGAGCTGTTTTTT. Translation gives CASSIDLSGELFF. Variable domain in full (rest from reference TRBV19 and TRBJ2-2): DGGITQSPKYLFRKEGQNVTLSCEQNLNHDAMYWYRQDPGQGLRLIYYSQIVNDFQKGDIAEGYSVSREKKESFPLTVTSAQKNPTAFYLCASSIDLSGELFFGEGSRLTVL.

The chain couples TRBV11-1 to TRBJ2-7; 12 positions agree with TRBD1. Germline values: CDR1 SGHAT, CDR2 FQDESV (reference sequence). The CDR3 length is 15 residues. With V trimmed by 4 bases and J by 3 bases, 4 bases remained unmatched. DNA of the CDR3: TGTGCCAGCAGCTGGGGGACAGGGGGCGTCTACGAGCAGTACTTC. Translation gives CASSWGTGGVYEQYF.

The gene calls are TRBV19 and TRBJ1-1; TRBD1 matches at 9 bases. CDR3 length: 13 residues. J lost 1 base, V lost 10 bases, and 4 bases had no gene match. In germline, CDR1 is LNHDA, CDR2 SQIVND (reference sequence). CDR3 coding DNA: TGTGCCAAACCGGGACAGGGGAACACTGAAGCTTTCTTT. As protein: CAKPGQGNTEAFF.

V is TRBV4-2 and J is TRBJ1-4; TRBD1 aligns across 9 bases. The CDR3 consists of 19 residues. V gave up 3 bases and J gave up 6 bases; unmatched junction bases: 17. Germline CDR1 LGHNA, CDR2 YNFKEQ. The CDR3 nucleotides read TGTGCCAGCAGCCAGAATCCGGGACAGGGTTACGGAGGTTATGAAAAACTGTTTTTT. This encodes CASSQNPGQGYGGYEKLFF.

V gene TRBV4-2 combines with J gene TRBJ2-2; D is undetermined. Trimming pared 0 bases from V and 7 bases from J, leaving 3 bases between. CDR1 is LGHNA and CDR2 is YNFKEQ in the germline V gene. The CDR3 length is 12 residues. The CDR3 is CASSQDGGELFF. The CDR3 DNA is TGTGCCAGCAGCCAAGACGGCGGGGAGCTGTTTTTT.

This chain joins TRBV28 and TRBJ2-7, with 8 bases that match TRBD1. J gave up 2 bases and V 3 bases, and 9 bases lay outside the gene matches. There are 16 residues in the CDR3. The germline CDR1 and CDR2 sequences are MDHEN and SYDVKM. The CDR3 protein is CASSFLRGTGAYEQYF. The CDR3 DNA reads TGTGCCAGCAGTTTCTTACGTGGGACAGGCGCCTACGAGCAGTACTTC.

CDR3 nucleotide sequence: TGTGCCAGCAGTTACTCCCCAGGGGTGGACACTGAAGCTTTCTTT. Its protein is CASSYSPGVDTEAFF. J is TRBJ1-1 and V is TRBV6-6; TRBD1 might be the D (6 bases). From germline, CDR1 is MNHNY and CDR2 SVGAGI (reference sequence). The CDR3 runs 15 residues. V was shortened by 0 bases and J by 3 bases, with 11 bases between the two germline ends.

The chain couples TRBV27 to TRBJ2-7; TRBD1 might be the D (6 bases). V was clipped by 6 bases and J by 5 bases, with 14 bases between them. The CDR3 has 13 residues. The germline V gene encodes CDR1 MNHEY and CDR2 SMNVEV (reference sequence). Here the CDR3 reads CASSNTGYNEQYF. The CDR3 nucleotides are TGTGCCAGCAGCAACACAGGGTATAACGAGCAGTACTTC.

V usage is TRBV7-9 and J usage is TRBJ2-1; D is undetermined. Germline-derived CDR1 and CDR2 are SEHNR and FQNEAQ (reference sequence). The CDR3 consists of 16 residues. The V end was cut by 1 base, the J end by 6 bases, with 16 bases between. CDR3 DNA sequence: TGTGCCAGCAGCTTAGTTTCTTCAGGATCGAGCAATGAGCAGTTCTTC. It encodes CASSLVSSGSSNEQFF.

The chain has TRBV21-1 and TRBJ2-4; the table's D gene call, TRBD2, was not cross checked with the DNA. TRBV21-1 is noted as a pseudogene. The length of the CDR3 is 17 residues. CDR3 coding DNA: TGTGCCAGCAGCAAAGGAGAGGGGACTAGTATCAAAAACATTCAGTACTTC. Its translation is CASSKGEGTSIKNIQYF.

This chain joins TRBV18 and TRBJ1-4; the D is unclear. Germline V gene lookup returns CDR1 KGHSH and CDR2 LQKENI. CDR3 length: 15 amino acids. V lost 3 bases and J lost 0, with 8 bases in between. CDR3 protein: CASSPRVATNEKLFF. CDR3 nucleotide sequence: TGTGCCAGCTCACCCCGAGTAGCAACTAATGAAAAACTGTTTTTT.

This clone has a single count. The genes are TRBV6-6 and TRBJ1-5; 11 nucleotides line up with TRBD1. V was clipped by 7 bases and J by 6 bases; unmatched bases: 5. Per germline, CDR1 MNHNY and CDR2 SVGAGI (reference sequence). The CDR3 spans 14 residues. DNA for the CDR3: TGTGCCAGCACCAGGACAGGGGGCAGTCAGCCCCAGCATTTT. Translation gives CASTRTGGSQPQHF.

The chain couples TRBV9 to TRBJ2-2; D may be TRBD1 (6 bases). This CDR3 is 16 amino acids long. The germline V gene encodes CDR1 SGDLS and CDR2 YYNGEE. Trimming removed 4 bases at V and 2 bases at J, with 15 bases between. CDR3 residues: CASSLGTGKNTGELFF. The CDR3 DNA reads as TGTGCCAGCAGCCTCGGAACAGGGAAAAACACCGGGGAGCTGTTTTTT.

The chain combines TRBV15 with TRBJ2-7; 9 nucleotides line up with TRBD2. This CDR3 is 15 amino acids long. Germline trimming cut 8 bases from V and 0 bases from J; bases unmatched to any gene: 8. Per the germline V gene, CDR1 is LNHNV and CDR2 is YYDKDF (reference sequence). CDR3 amino acids: CATARLADPSYEQYF. The CDR3 DNA follows: TGTGCCACCGCACGACTAGCGGACCCCTCCTACGAGCAGTACTTC.

The chain employs TRBV6-1 and TRBJ1-5; 7 bases agree with TRBD1. This CDR3 is 17 amino acids long. After removal of 2 bases from V and 6 bases from J, the junction contained 13 bases not matched to a gene. Germline CDR1 and CDR2: MNHNS and SASEGT. The DNA of the CDR3 is TGTGCCAGCAGTGAATATTCAGGGGGTGTGTTCAGTCAGCCCCAGCATTTT. Its protein product is CASSEYSGGVFSQPQHF.

The chain links TRBV5-4 to TRBJ2-2; tentative D call: TRBD2 (5 bases). Trimming pared 0 bases from V and 0 bases from J, leaving 6 bases between. The CDR3 sequence is 15 residues long. The germline gives CDR1 SGHNT, CDR2 YYREEE (reference sequence). CDR3 loop: CASSLGGTNTGELFF. CDR3 DNA sequence: TGTGCCAGCAGCTTGGGAGGGACGAACACCGGGGAGCTGTTTTTT.

The genes are TRBV28 and TRBJ2-1; 9 positions agree with TRBD2. Germline V CDR1 and CDR2: MDHEN, SYDVKM. V lost 2 bases to trimming and J lost 7 bases; unmatched junction nucleotides: 6. The CDR3 runs to 15 residues. The CDR3 DNA follows: TGTGCCAGCAGTTTACGACCTAGCGGGGAGAATGAGCAGTTCTTC. As protein: CASSLRPSGENEQFF.

The CDR3 sequence is CASSLWRGVDTGELFF. DNA for the CDR3: TGTGCCAGCAGCTTATGGAGGGGAGTAGACACCGGGGAGCTGTTTTTT. The chain carries TRBV7-2 and TRBJ2-2; a weak D match, TRBD2 (6 bases). V was pared by 2 bases and J by 3 bases, with 13 bases between. The germline V gene has CDR1 SGHTA and CDR2 FQGNSA. There are 16 residues in the CDR3.